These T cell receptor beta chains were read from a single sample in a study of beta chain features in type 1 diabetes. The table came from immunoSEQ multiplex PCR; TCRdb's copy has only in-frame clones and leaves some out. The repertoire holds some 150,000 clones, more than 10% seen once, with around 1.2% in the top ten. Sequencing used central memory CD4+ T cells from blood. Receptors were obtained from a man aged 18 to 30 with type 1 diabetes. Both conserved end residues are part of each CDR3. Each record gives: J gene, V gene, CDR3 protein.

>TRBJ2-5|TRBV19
CASSGTGGVETQYF
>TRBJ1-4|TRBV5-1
CASSLASPPEKLFF
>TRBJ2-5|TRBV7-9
CASSRQGVKTQYF
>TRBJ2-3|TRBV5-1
CASSPDGPDTQYF
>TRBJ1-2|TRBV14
CASSPRDAVGDGYTF
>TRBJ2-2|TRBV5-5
CASSAPGTVTGELFF
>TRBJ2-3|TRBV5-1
CASSFTGDTQYF
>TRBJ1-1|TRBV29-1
CSVDLGGGTEAFF
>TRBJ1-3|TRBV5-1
CASSPRTASGNTIYF
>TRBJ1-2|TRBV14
CASSQDVGRNYGYTF
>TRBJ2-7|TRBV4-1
CASSQGASEREQYF
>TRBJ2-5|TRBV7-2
CASSQETQYF
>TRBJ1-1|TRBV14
CASAKFVQGNTEAFF
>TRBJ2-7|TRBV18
CASSLHRGDHEQYF
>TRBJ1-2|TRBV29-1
CSAPTEPNYGYTF
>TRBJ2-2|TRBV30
CAWSPQGWGGELFF
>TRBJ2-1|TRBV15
CATSRDGGRGKAFSAYNEQFF
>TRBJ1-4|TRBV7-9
CASSLGTGNEKLFF
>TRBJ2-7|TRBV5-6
CASSRVVGLSSYEQYF
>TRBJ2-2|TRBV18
CASSPNTGELFF
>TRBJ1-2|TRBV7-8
CASSLGAGHGYTF
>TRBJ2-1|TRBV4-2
CASSLREGGSDEQFF
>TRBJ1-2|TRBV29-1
CSVAGQGDYGYTF
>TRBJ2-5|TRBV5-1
CASSTGTRETQYF
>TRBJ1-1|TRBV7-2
CASSLGTMGVTEAFF
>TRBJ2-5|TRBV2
CASSELATKETQYF
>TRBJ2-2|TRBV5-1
CASSLGTKSNTGELFF
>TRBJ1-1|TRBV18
CASSLSGPNTEAFF
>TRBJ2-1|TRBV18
CASSSSGTGGSGYEQFF
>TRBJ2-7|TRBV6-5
CATTDPAAGQYEQYF
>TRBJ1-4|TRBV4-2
CASSQDGTDTGEKLFF
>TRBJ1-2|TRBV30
CAWSVLGYGGYTF
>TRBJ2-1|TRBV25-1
CASSVLGGPNEQFF
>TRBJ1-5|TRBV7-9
CASSQTGTQPQHF
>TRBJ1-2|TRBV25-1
CASSENGRAEGHGYTF
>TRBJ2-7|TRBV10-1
CASSEGTDLYEQYF
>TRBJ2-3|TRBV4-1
CASSQDMPEDTQYF
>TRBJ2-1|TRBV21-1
CASSPRRGREQFF
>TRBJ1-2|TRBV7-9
CASSLAQGTNGYTF
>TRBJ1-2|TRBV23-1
CANPHQPANYGYTF
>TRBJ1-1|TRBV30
CAWSVSPSSPFGAFF
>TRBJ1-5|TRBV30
CALRQDSNQPQHF
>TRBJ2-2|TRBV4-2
CASSPESVLNTGELFF
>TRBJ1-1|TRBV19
CASSIEGVMNTEAFF
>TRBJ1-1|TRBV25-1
CASSRAGFTEAFF
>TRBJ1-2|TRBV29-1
CSADGSNYGYTF
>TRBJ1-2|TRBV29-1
CSVAGQGVANYGYTF
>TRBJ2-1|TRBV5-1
CASSLGELAGEQFF
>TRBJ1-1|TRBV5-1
CASSLGVVSTEAFF
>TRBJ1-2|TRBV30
CAWSVRGYGYTF
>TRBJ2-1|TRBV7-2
CASSLSRGYYNEQFF
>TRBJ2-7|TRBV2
CASSGTGPYEQYF
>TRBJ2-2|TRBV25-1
CASSDFGTGTTGELFF